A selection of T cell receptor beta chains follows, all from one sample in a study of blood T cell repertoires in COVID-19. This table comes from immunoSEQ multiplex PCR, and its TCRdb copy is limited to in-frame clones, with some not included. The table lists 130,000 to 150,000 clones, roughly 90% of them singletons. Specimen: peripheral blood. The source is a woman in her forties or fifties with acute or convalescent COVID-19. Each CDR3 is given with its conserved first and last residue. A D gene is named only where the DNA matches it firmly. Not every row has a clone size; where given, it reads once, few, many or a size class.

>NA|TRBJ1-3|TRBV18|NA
CASSPSAGWHSGNTIYF
TGTGCCAGCTCACCATCTGCAGGGTGGCACTCTGGAAACACCATATATTTT
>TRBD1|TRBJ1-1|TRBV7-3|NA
CASSLLPGRGTEAFF
TGTGCCAGCAGCTTACTGCCGGGCAGGGGGACTGAAGCTTTCTTT
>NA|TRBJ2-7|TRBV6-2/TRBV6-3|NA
CASSSWGSSYEQYF
TGTGCCAGCAGTTCCTGGGGCAGCTCCTACGAGCAGTACTTC
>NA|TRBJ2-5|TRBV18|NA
CASSPLRGERRQREETQYF
TGTGCCAGCTCACCACTTAGGGGCGAGCGTCGGCAGCGGGAAGAGACCCAGTACTTC
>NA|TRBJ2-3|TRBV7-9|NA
CASSLAGGSTDTQYF
TGTGCCAGCAGCTTAGCCGGCGGAAGCACAGATACGCAGTATTTT
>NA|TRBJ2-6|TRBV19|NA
CASSPLRGSGANVLTF
TGTGCCAGTAGTCCACTGCGGGGTTCAGGGGCCAACGTCCTGACTTTC
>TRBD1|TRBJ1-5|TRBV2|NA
CASIEGARGQPQHF
TGTGCCAGCATTGAGGGGGCCAGGGGTCAGCCCCAGCATTTT
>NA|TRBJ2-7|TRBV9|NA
CASSKAGAAYEQYF
TGTGCCAGCAGTAAGGCGGGGGCAGCCTACGAGCAGTACTTC
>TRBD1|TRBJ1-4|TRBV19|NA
CASRGQGGGTNEKLFF
TGTGCCAGTAGGGGACAGGGAGGGGGCACTAATGAAAAACTGTTTTTT
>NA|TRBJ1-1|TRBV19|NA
CASSIGLNEAFF
TGTGCCAGTAGTATCGGACTGAATGAAGCTTTCTTT
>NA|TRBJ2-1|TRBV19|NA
CASSIYRESYNEQFF
TGTGCCAGTAGTATCTACCGGGAGTCCTACAATGAGCAGTTCTTC
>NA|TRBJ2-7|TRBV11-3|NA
CASSLRGGPAYEQYF
TGTGCCAGCAGCCTCCGAGGAGGGCCCGCTTACGAGCAGTACTTC
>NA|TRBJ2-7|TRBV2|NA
CASSVSLTYEQYF
TGTGCCAGCAGTGTTAGCCTGACCTACGAGCAGTACTTC
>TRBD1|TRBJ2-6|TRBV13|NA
CASSLEAGRGRGANVLTF
TGTGCCAGCAGCTTAGAGGCGGGCAGGGGGAGAGGGGCCAACGTCCTGACTTTC
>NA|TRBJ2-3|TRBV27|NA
CASSLRMDTQYF
TGTGCCAGCAGTTTGAGAATGGATACGCAGTATTTT
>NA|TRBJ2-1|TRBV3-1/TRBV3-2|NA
CASSPGLALNEQFF
TGTGCCAGCAGCCCGGGACTTGCGCTCAATGAGCAGTTCTTC
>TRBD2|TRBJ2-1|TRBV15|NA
CATSIDGGAHNEQFF
TGTGCCACCAGCATTGACGGGGGGGCCCACAATGAGCAGTTCTTC
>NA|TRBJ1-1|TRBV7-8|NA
CASSRDRLSDTEAFF
TGTGCCAGCAGCAGAGACAGGTTGTCAGACACTGAAGCTTTCTTT
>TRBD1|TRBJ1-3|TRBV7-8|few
CASSRNRGSGNTIYF
TGTGCCAGCAGCCGAAACAGGGGCTCTGGAAACACCATATATTTT
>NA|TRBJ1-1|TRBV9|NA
CASSIGQITEAFF
TGTGCCAGCAGCATAGGACAGATCACTGAAGCTTTCTTT
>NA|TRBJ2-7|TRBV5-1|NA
CASSLVPASSYEQYF
TGCGCCAGCAGCTTGGTGCCAGCGAGCTCCTACGAGCAGTACTTC
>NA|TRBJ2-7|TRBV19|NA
CASSIQDSSYEQYF
TGTGCCAGTAGTATTCAAGACAGTTCCTACGAGCAGTACTTC
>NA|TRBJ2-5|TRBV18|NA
CASQALDLGQETQYF
TGTGCCAGCCAAGCATTGGACTTAGGGCAAGAGACCCAGTACTTC
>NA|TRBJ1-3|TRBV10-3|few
CAAGRGLGNTIYF
TGTGCCGCTGGGAGGGGACTTGGGAACACCATATATTTT
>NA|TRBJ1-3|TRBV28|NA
CASSLYPGPAVGNTIYF
TGTGCCAGCAGTTTATACCCCGGCCCGGCGGTCGGAAACACCATATATTTT
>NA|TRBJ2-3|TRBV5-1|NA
CASSLRQVSDTQYF
TGCGCCAGCAGCTTAAGACAGGTGTCAGATACGCAGTATTTT
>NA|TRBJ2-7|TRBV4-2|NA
CASSQDSDYEQYF
TGTGCCAGCAGCCAAGATTCAGACTACGAGCAGTACTTC
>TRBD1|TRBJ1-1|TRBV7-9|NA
CASTFWTGNMNTEAFF
TGTGCCAGCACCTTCTGGACAGGGAACATGAACACTGAAGCTTTCTTT
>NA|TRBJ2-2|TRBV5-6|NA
CASSFYAGELFF
TGTGCCAGCAGCTTCTACGCCGGGGAGCTGTTTTTT
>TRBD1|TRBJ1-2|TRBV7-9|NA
CASSLGGQGRMNTF
TGTGCCAGCAGCTTAGGGGGACAGGGGCGTATGAACACCTTC
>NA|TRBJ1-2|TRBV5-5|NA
CASSLRTRPGNGYTF
TGTGCCAGCAGCTTACGGACACGGCCTGGGAATGGCTACACCTTC
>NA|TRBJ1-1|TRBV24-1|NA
CATTLGGNTEAFF
TGTGCCACCACCCTGGGGGGGAACACTGAAGCTTTCTTT
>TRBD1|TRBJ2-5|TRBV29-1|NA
CSEGQGMGETQYF
TGCAGCGAGGGACAGGGAATGGGAGAGACCCAGTACTTC
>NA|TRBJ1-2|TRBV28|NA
CASGSQVIYGYTF
TGTGCCAGCGGGTCCCAGGTGATCTATGGCTACACCTTC
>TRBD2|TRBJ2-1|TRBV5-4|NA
CASSLDEVTSGDEQFF
TGTGCCAGCAGCTTGGACGAGGTGACTAGCGGGGATGAGCAGTTCTTC
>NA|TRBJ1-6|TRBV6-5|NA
CASWTAYNSPLHF
TGTGCCAGCTGGACAGCCTATAATTCACCCCTCCACTTT